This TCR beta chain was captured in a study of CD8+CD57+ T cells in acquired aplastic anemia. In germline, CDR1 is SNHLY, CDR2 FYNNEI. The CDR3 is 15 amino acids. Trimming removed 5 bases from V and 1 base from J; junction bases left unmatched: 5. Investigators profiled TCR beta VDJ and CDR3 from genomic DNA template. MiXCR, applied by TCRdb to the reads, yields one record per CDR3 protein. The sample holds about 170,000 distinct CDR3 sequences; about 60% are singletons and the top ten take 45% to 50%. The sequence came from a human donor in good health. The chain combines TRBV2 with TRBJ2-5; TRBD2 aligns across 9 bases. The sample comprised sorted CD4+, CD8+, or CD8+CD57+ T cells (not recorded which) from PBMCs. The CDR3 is CASSYSAGGQETQYF. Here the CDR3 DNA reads TGTGCCAGCAGTTACTCAGCGGGGGGCCAAGAGACCCAGTACTTC.